This T cell receptor beta chain derives from a study of blood T cell repertoires in COVID-19. Study summary: The cDNA or gDNA used as material had been derived from T cells, B-cell-depleted T cells, or PBMCs.

In the original workflow: How many nucleated cells were present was estimated from reference gene primer amplification. TCRdb's table, derived via immunoSEQ multiplex PCR, lists solely in-frame clones and lacks some. D and trimming were read from the DNA, whereas the V and J calls and clone size are those reported in that table. The sample holds 65,000 to 75,000 clones, around 74% seen once. Sequences were obtained from peripheral blood. The sequence came from an older man with acute or convalescent COVID-19.

CDR3 loop: CASSLALGTSASYEQYF. The CDR3 DNA reads TGCGCCAGCAGCTTGGCCTTAGGGACTAGTGCTTCCTACGAGCAGTACTTC. The chain carries TRBV5-1 and TRBJ2-7; 8 positions agree with TRBD2. This CDR3 spans 17 amino acids. CDR1 is SGHRS and CDR2 is YFSETQ in the germline V gene. The V and J ends lost 0 bases and 1 base, in that order; junction bases with no gene match: 9.